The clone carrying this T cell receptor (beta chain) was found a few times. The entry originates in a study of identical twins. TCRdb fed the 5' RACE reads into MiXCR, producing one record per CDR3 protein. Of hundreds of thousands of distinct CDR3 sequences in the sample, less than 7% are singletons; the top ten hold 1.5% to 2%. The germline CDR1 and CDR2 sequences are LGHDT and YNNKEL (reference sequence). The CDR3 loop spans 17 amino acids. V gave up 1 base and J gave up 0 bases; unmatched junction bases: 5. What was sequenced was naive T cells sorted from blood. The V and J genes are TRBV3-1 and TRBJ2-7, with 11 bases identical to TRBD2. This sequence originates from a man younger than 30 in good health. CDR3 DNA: TGTGCCAGCAGCCAAGCGGGGACTAGCGGAAGCTCCTACGAGCAGTACTTC. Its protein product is CASSQAGTSGSSYEQYF.